The clone carrying this TCR beta chain turned up a few times. The antigen is undetermined. Every bit of the isolated RNA underwent reverse transcription, so sequencing read expressed TCRB transcripts. Some clones are missing from TCRdb's copy, which holds only in-frame ones; the method was immunoSEQ multiplex PCR. The repertoire consists of under 400,000 clones, with roughly an eighth occurring once and the leading ten covering approximately 0.01%. This record belongs to a study of beta chain features in type 1 diabetes. Study results and limitations: Significant though moderate, a shortening of TCRB CDR3s appeared in all four CD4+ subsets of Type 1 diabetes patients.

The CDR3 sequence is 15 residues long. V shed 5 bases and J 3 bases; nucleotides not matched to a gene: 7. Germline loops: CDR1 LNHDA, CDR2 SQIVND (reference sequence). The chain joins TRBV19 to TRBJ1-5; 7 positions match TRBD1. The receptor was isolated from a woman aged 18-29 years with type 1 diabetes. The sequencing sample was made of naive CD4+ T cells from blood. In DNA, the CDR3 is TGTGCCAGTAGTTGGACCGGGACAGACAATCAGCCCCAGCATTTT. Translating it yields CASSWTGTDNQPQHF.